A single sample is the source of the 6 T cell receptor beta chains below, sequenced in a study of blood T cell repertoires in COVID-19 (dated by TCRdb to the early 2020s). The library was built by means of the immunoSEQ multiplex PCR assay. This immuneACCESS table, as held by TCRdb, lists in-frame sequences with V and J called but not all clones. Of the missing ones, under half trace to an unresolved V gene in checked studies; the others have no known cause. Recorded for this sample are some 260,000 clones; 85% to 90% of them occurred a single time. Approximately 1.7% of the sample is in the top ten clones. The sample was PBMCs or T cells enriched from blood (not recorded which). The origin of the receptors is a man aged 40-55 years who had recovered from COVID-19.

This clone was found a few times. This sequence joins TRBV7-2 and TRBJ1-2; 9 bases are shared with TRBD1. V lost 5 bases to trimming and J lost 6 bases; unmatched junction nucleotides: 10. The CDR3 length is 15 residues. Germline assignment: CDR1 SGHTA and CDR2 FQGNSA. The DNA of the CDR3 is TGTGCCAGCAGCCTACGACAGGGGGTTATCGATGGCTACACCTTC. This gives the protein CASSLRQGVIDGYTF.

J is TRBJ1-1 and V is TRBV3-1 (or the pseudogene TRBV3-2); no definite D call. V was pared by 3 bases and J by 5 bases, with 19 bases between. Germline loops: CDR1 LGHDT, CDR2 YNNKEL (reference sequence). The CDR3 runs 16 residues. CDR3 residues: CASSQLGLGYETEAFF. The CDR3 coding sequence is TGTGCCAGCAGCCAGTTGGGCCTCGGTTACGAGACTGAAGCTTTCTTT.

The chain combines TRBV28 with TRBJ1-2, with D perhaps TRBD1 (5 bases). Germline V lookup: CDR1 MDHEN, CDR2 SYDVKM. The CDR3 has 14 amino acids. Trimming removed 10 bases at V and 2 bases at J, with 17 bases between. The CDR3 nucleotides read TGTGCCATCCAAGAGGACATCCAAAACTATGGCTACACCTTC. The encoded protein is CAIQEDIQNYGYTF.

V and J are TRBV6-5 and TRBJ1-1, with a weak D call TRBD1 (5 bases). Between the trimmed V and J ends, which lost 0 bases and 1 base, there was a span of 9 bases. Germline-derived CDR1 and CDR2 are MNHEY and SVGAGI. CDR3 length: 15 residues. CDR3 coding DNA: TGTGCCAGCAGTTACTCGATCGGGGGGAACACTGAAGCTTTCTTT. Encoded protein: CASSYSIGGNTEAFF.

This clone turned up a few times. The chain has TRBV4-2 and TRBJ1-3; TRBD1 is a possible D gene (5 bases). Germline assignment: CDR1 LGHNA and CDR2 YNFKEQ. Trimming took 0 bases from V and 0 from J, leaving 9 bases between them. The CDR3 has 16 amino acids. The chain's CDR3 is CASSQDDSASGNTIYF. DNA for the CDR3: TGTGCCAGCAGCCAAGACGACAGTGCCTCTGGAAACACCATATATTTT.

This clone showed up just a few times. The rearrangement uses TRBV2 and TRBJ1-1; TRBD1 is a possible D gene (6 bases). The ends were cut back, 9 bases at V and 0 bases at J, with 11 bases in the middle. CDR3 length equals 13 residues. The germline gives CDR1 SNHLY, CDR2 FYNNEI. The CDR3 DNA reads TGTGCCAGTGGGACAAGGATGAACACTGAAGCTTTCTTT. It is translated as CASGTRMNTEAFF.